This T cell receptor (beta chain) was identified in a study of cytomegalovirus exposure and HLA in healthy donors. Findings and limits, study-wide: Certain indistinguishable V segments, among them TRBV6-2 and TRBV6-3, were excluded. A few chains tied to CMV proved CMV antigen-specific in vitro. Some public TCRs appeared in many individuals, while most sequences were rare. Sequencing had likely introduced a cluster of highly shared sequence variants as an artifact.

The PCR contained 60 Vbeta and 13 Jbeta primers. Sequencing was performed with immunoSEQ multiplex PCR; in TCRdb, only in-frame clones are kept and a portion is missing. The profile shows approximately 90,000 clones, 85% of them singletons. Note on this clone: Its antigen is not identified.

The germline V gene has CDR1 MNHNS and CDR2 SASEGT. This CDR3 region has 15 residues. The junction had 5 bases not matched to a gene; V was cut back by 4 bases and J by 0 bases. The sequencing input was PBMCs. The TCR comes from a man in his forties in good health and CMV-seropositive. This chain joins TRBV6-1 and TRBJ1-1; 7 nucleotides match TRBD1. Written as DNA, the CDR3 is TGTGCCAGCAGTGGAGACAGGGACATGAACACTGAAGCTTTCTTT. Translating gives CASSGDRDMNTEAFF.